What follows is one TCR beta chain and its context. The antigen is undetermined. The sample has other DNA sequences that encode this CDR3 too. This sample is drawn from a study of cytomegalovirus exposure and HLA in healthy donors. A multiplex PCR was run with 60 Vbeta primers and 13 Jbeta primers. Data came from immunoSEQ multiplex PCR; TCRdb stores just in-frame clones and leaves some out. The sample has about 130,000 clones, around 74% seen once; the top ten hold approximately 4%. V lost 1 base, J lost 3 bases, and 7 bases lay in between. The germline V gene has CDR1 SGHDT and CDR2 YYEEEE. This CDR3 is built from 14 residues. Study observations and caveats: For TCR beta chains, V- and J-gene trimming was later linked to a missense DCLRE1C variant. In a later analysis, TCR association rates varied by HLA locus: DRB1 most, HLA-C fewest.

Source material: PBMCs. The receptor was isolated from a man aged 18 to 30 in good health and CMV-seropositive. The chain recombines TRBV5-6 with TRBJ2-2; a possible D gene is TRBD1 (5 bases). This chain's CDR3 is CASSLTGDTGELFF. DNA for the CDR3: TGTGCCAGCAGCTTGACAGGAGACACCGGGGAGCTGTTTTTT.